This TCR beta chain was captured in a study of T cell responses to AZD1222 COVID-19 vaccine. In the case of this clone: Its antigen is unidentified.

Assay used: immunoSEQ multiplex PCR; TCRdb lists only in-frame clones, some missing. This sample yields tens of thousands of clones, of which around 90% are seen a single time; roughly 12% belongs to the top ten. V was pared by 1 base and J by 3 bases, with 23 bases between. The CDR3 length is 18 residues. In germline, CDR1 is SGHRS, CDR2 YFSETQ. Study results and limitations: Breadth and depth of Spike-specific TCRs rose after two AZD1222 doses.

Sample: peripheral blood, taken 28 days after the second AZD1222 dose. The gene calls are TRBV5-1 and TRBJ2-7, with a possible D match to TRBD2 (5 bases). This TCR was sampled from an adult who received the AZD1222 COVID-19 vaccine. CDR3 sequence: CASSLRGPTTFKNYEQYF. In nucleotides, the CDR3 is TGCGCCAGCAGCTTGCGAGGGCCGACCACCTTTAAAAACTACGAGCAGTACTTC.